This T cell receptor (beta chain) came from a study of T cell responses to AZD1222 COVID-19 vaccine. Comment on this clone: The antigen remains unidentified.

Profiling relied on immunoSEQ multiplex PCR, and the TCRdb table lists in-frame clones only, not all of them. The data contain about 92,000 clones, approximately 88% of them singletons. Study findings and constraints: Seropositive at baseline were only a handful of AZD1222 recipients. Repertoire sampling happened only post peak T cell response. Donors in the cohort were predominantly white British and more often female, and clonal diversity was possibly underestimated. At 160-218 and 743-854, vaccine-associated CD4 TCRs were dominant, and they spanned spike.

The clonotype was recovered from an adult in good health. The sequencing used peripheral blood, collected on day 0 of AZD1222 vaccination.

The CDR3 bases are TGTGCCAGCAGCACAACAGGGGCCACCTTCAATGAGCAGTTCTTC. It is translated as CASSTTGATFNEQFF. J is TRBJ2-1 and V is TRBV7-7, with TRBD1 matching over 7 bases. Germline trimming cut 5 bases from V and 6 bases from J; bases unmatched to any gene: 10. CDR1 is SSHAT, CDR2 FNYEAQ, per germline (reference sequence). The CDR3 runs 15 residues.